Below, one T cell receptor beta chain is given with its context. Antigen unknown. These data come from a study of cytomegalovirus exposure and HLA in healthy donors. Whole-study context: Most donors, approximately 82% of some 400 genotyped, fell in the Caucasian-associated ancestry cluster.

The PCR ran on 60 Vbeta and 13 Jbeta primers. Using immunoSEQ multiplex PCR, the repertoire was profiled, and TCRdb retains in-frame clones only, with some absent. This sample carries 100,000 to 150,000 clones, about 81% of them seen once, and the ten largest clones take less than 3%. CDR1 and CDR2 (germline): SGHVS, FNYEAQ. Between the trimmed V and J ends, which lost 2 bases and 2 bases, there was a span of 12 bases. This CDR3 has 15 amino acids. Whole-study findings and limits: CMV serostatus stood as the only immune exposure information on hand. Cytomegalovirus-associated status was assigned to about 180 TCR beta chains.

The sample was PBMCs. The receptor comes from a middle-aged woman in good health and CMV-seropositive. The V call is TRBV7-6, the J call TRBJ2-5; the D gene is possibly TRBD1 (6 bases). The CDR3 reads CASSLNLQGQETQYF. CDR3 bases: TGTGCCAGCAGCTTAAACTTACAGGGTCAAGAGACCCAGTACTTC.